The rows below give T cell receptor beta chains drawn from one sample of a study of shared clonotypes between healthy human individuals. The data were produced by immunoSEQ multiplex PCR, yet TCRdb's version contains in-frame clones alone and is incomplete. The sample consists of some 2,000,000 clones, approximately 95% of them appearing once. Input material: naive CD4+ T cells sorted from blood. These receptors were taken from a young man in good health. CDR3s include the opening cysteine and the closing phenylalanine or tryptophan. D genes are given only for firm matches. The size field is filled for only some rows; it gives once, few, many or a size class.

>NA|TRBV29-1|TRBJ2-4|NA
TGCAGCGTTGCCAGGGGAGGAGACATTCAGTACTTC
CSVARGGDIQYF
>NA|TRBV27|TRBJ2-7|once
TGTGCCAGCAGTTTACTAGGTGGGTCCTCCTACGAGCAGTACTTC
CASSLLGGSSYEQYF
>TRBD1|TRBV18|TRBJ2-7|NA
TGTGCCAGCTCGCAATCTTCCGGGACAGGGGCGGTCCACGAGCAGTACTTC
CASSQSSGTGAVHEQYF
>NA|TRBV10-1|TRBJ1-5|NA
TGCGCCAGCAGCCTTCCCGGTCGACCAACTAATCAGCCCCAGCATTTT
CASSLPGRPTNQPQHF
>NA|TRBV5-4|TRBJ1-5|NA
TGTGCCAGCAGCGCGGGACCTCTGATCGGGGATCAGCCCCAGCATTTT
CASSAGPLIGDQPQHF
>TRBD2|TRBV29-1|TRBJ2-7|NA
TGCAGCGTTGAATTCGGTAGCGGGTCGTACGAGCAGTACTTC
CSVEFGSGSYEQYF
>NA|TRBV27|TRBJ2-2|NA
TGTGCCAGCAGTTCTGTTTACACCGGGGAGCTGTTTTTT
CASSSVYTGELFF
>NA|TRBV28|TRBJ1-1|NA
TGTGCCAGCAGTTTATCGGTCAGTGAAGCTTTCTTT
CASSLSVSEAFF
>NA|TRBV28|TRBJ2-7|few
TGTGCCAGCAGCTTACAGTACTACGAGCAGTACTTC
CASSLQYYEQYF
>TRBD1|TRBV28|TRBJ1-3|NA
TGTGCCACCCTACTAACAGGGGGCTCTGGAAACACCATATATTTT
CATLLTGGSGNTIYF
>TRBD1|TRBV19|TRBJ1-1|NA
TGTGCCAGTAGTGGGTACAGGGGGGACACTGAAGCTTTCTTT
CASSGYRGDTEAFF
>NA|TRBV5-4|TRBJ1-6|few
TGTGCCAGCAGTCCTGGGCCGCAATCACCCCTCCACTTT
CASSPGPQSPLHF
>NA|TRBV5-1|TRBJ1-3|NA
TGCGCCAGCAGCTTGGAAGGGCTGAGTGGAAACACCATATATTTT
CASSLEGLSGNTIYF
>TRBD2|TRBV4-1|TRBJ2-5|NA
TGCGCCAGCAGCCAAGAACCGGGACTAGCGGGGCTGGAGACCCAGTACTTC
CASSQEPGLAGLETQYF
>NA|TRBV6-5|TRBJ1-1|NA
TGTGCCAGCAGACGAGAGACCACTGAAGCTTTCTTT
CASRRETTEAFF
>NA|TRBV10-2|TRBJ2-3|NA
TGCGCCAGCAACGTAGCGGATGGCCCCGATACGCAGTATTTT
CASNVADGPDTQYF
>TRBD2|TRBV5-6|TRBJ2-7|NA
TGTGCCAGCAGCTTGCAAGCGCTAGCGGGACAGTACTTC
CASSLQALAGQYF
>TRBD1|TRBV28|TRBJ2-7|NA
TGTGCCAGCAGGACCGGGACAGCCCTCTCCTACGAGCAGTACTTC
CASRTGTALSYEQYF
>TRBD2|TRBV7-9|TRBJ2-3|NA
TGTGCCAGCAGCTTAGGACTAGCGGGCGCAGATACGCAGTATTTT
CASSLGLAGADTQYF
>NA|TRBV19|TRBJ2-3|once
TGTGCCAGTAGTATAGACAGCTATACGCAGTATTTT
CASSIDSYTQYF
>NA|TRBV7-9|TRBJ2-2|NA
TGTGCCAGCAGCTTACGGGCCCTTGTCGGTAACTCCGGGGAGCTGTTTTTT
CASSLRALVGNSGELFF
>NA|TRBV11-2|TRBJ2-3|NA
TGTGCCAGCAGCTCGGAAGGCGGGTCTGGAGCAGATACGCAGTATTTT
CASSSEGGSGADTQYF
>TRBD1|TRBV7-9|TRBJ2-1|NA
TGTGCCAGCAGCCTTCCCCGGACAGGTACTGTCTACAATGAGCAGTTCTTC
CASSLPRTGTVYNEQFF
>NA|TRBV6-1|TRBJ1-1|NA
TGTGCCAGCAGTGCCTCGAACACTGAAGCTTTCTTT
CASSASNTEAFF
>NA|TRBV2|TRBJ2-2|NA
TGTGCCAGCAGCGAGACGGAGAACACCGGGGAGCTGTTTTTT
CASSETENTGELFF
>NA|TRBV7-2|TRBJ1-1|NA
TGTGCCAGCACCCGTGTATACGGGCTGAACACTGAAGCTTTCTTT
CASTRVYGLNTEAFF
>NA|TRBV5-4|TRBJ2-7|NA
TGTGCCAGCAGCGCTACAGCACAGGCGAAATCCTACGAGCAGTACTTC
CASSATAQAKSYEQYF
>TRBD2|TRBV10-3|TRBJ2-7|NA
TGTGCCATCAGTGAAGCTAGCGGGATATACGAGCAGTACTTC
CAISEASGIYEQYF
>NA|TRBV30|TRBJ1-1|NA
TGTGCCTGGGCCCGGTTAGCGGACATGAACCTCCCAAGGGTAGCTTTCTTT
CAWARLADMNLPRVAFF
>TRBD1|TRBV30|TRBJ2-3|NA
TGTGCCTGGAGTTTAGGACAGGTTGGCACAGATACGCAGTATTTT
CAWSLGQVGTDTQYF
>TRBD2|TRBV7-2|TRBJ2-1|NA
TGTGCCAGCAGCTTACGATCTAGCGGGGGGTTCTTGGGATACAATGAGCAGTTCTTC
CASSLRSSGGFLGYNEQFF
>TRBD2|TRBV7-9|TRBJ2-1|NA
TGTGCCAGCGGGGCTAGCGGAAGGAACTCCTACAATGAGCAGTTCTTC
CASGASGRNSYNEQFF
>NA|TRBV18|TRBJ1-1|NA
TGTGCCAGCTCCCCTAGGCAGGCTGAAGCTTTCTTT
CASSPRQAEAFF
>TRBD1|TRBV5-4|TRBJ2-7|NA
TGTGCCAGCACGGGGACAGGGGGCGAGCAGTACTTC
CASTGTGGEQYF
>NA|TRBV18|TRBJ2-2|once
TGTGCCAGCTCACCACGGGGGGCCGCCGCGAACACCGGGGAGCTGTTTTTT
CASSPRGAAANTGELFF
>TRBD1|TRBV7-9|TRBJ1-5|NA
TGTGCCAGCAGCCAGGGGGCGGGACAGCCCCAGCATTTT
CASSQGAGQPQHF
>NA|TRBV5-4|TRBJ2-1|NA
TGTGCCAGCAGCTTGAGAGGCGCCTCCTACAATGAGCAGTTCTTC
CASSLRGASYNEQFF
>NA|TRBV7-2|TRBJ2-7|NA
TGTGCCAGCTCGGACCTACCGAGCTCCTACGAGCAGTACTTC
CASSDLPSSYEQYF
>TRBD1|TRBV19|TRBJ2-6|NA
TGTGCCAGTAGTGTGACAGGGAGCTCTGGGGCCAACGTCCTGACTTTC
CASSVTGSSGANVLTF
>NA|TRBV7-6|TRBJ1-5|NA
TGTGCCAGCAGCCCCCCGAGGGATAGCAATCAGCCCCAGCATTTT
CASSPPRDSNQPQHF
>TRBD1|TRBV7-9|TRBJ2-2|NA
TGTGCCAGCAGCTTACAATCCCCCAGGGGACAGGGGAACACCGGGGAGCTGTTTTTT
CASSLQSPRGQGNTGELFF
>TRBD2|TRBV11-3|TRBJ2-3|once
TGTGCCAGCAGCTCCTCTGGCGGGAGGGTGGTAGATACGCAGTATTTT
CASSSSGGRVVDTQYF
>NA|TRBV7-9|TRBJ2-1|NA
TGTGCCAGCAGCGACTTGGGCTCCTACAATGAGCAGTTCTTC
CASSDLGSYNEQFF
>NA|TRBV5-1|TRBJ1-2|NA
TGCGCCAGCAGCGAAGAGAAGGGACCGACCTATGGCTACACCTTC
CASSEEKGPTYGYTF
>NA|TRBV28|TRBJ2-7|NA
TGTGCCAGCAGTTCCCCGGGGGCTACCTACGAGCAGTACTTC
CASSSPGATYEQYF
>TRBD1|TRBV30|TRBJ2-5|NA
TGTGCCTTGAAAGGGGGCGTGGAGACCCAGTACTTC
CALKGGVETQYF
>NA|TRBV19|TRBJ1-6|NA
TGTGCCAGCAGCGGTCAGGGGTCTCCGAATTCACCCCTCCACTTT
CASSGQGSPNSPLHF
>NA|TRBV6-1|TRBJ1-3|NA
TGTGCCAGCAGTGAGTTTGGGGGCTCTGGAAACACCATATATTTT
CASSEFGGSGNTIYF
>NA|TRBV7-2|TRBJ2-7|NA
TGTGCCAGCAGCTTATTTCGAGGCAACGAGCAGTACTTC
CASSLFRGNEQYF
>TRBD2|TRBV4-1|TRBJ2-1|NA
TGCGCCAGCAGCCACCGAACTAGCGGGATTATGGATGAGCAGTTCTTC
CASSHRTSGIMDEQFF
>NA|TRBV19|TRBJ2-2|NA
TGTGCCAGTAGTATGGAAGGGTCGTACACCGGGGAGCTGTTTTTT
CASSMEGSYTGELFF
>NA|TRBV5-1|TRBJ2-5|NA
TGCGCCGCCCAGGGAGGTGTGGAGACCCAGTACTTC
CAAQGGVETQYF
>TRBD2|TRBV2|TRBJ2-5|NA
TGTGCCAGCAGCCAACTAGCGGGGGCTTTCAGGGAGACCCAGTACTTC
CASSQLAGAFRETQYF
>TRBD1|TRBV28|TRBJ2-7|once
TGTGCCAGCAGCTTGGACAGGGAGCAGTACTTC
CASSLDREQYF
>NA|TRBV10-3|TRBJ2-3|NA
TGTGCCACCTTAGCGGGCACAGATACGCAGTATTTT
CATLAGTDTQYF
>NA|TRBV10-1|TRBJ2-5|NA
TGCGCCAGCAGTGAGTCGGGGGGCCGGGAGACCCAGTACTTC
CASSESGGRETQYF
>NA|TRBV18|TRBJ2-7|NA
TGTGCCAGCTCACCGCCCCGGGGGCCCTACGAGCAGTACTTC
CASSPPRGPYEQYF
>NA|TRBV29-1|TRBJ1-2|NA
TGCAGCGTTGAAGTTGGCGTCCCCCGTGGCTACACCTTC
CSVEVGVPRGYTF
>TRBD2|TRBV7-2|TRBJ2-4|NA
TGTGCCAGCAGCATTAGCGGGGCCATTCAGTACTTC
CASSISGAIQYF